This TCR beta chain was sequenced in a study of identical twins. As regards this clonotype: At one end, the junction sequence differs from germline, possibly due to a read error.

TCRdb fed the 5' RACE reads into MiXCR, producing one record per CDR3 protein. The table has more than 600,000 distinct CDR3 sequences, roughly 18% seen once. CDR3 length: 15 amino acids. These data also featured in a second study, about T cells expressing NK-cell markers.

This clonotype was sampled from a woman aged 18 to 35 in good health. The chain uses TRBV12-3 or TRBV12-4 and TRBJ1-2; 7 bases match TRBD1. What was sequenced was PBMCs. The CDR3 reads CASRFRDSENYVYTF. The CDR3 DNA is TGTGCCAGCAGATTCCGGGACAGTGAAAACTATGTCTACACCTTC.